One T cell receptor beta chain is described in this entry. CDR3 length: 14 residues. Germline V gives CDR1 SGHRS, CDR2 YFSETQ. V gave up 3 bases and J gave up 2 bases; unmatched junction bases: 4. This specimen belongs to a study of blood T cell repertoires in COVID-19. Across the whole study: Material from acute and convalescent COVID-19 was sourced from the United States, Italy and Spain. The cDNA or gDNA used as material had been derived from T cells, B-cell-depleted T cells, or PBMCs.

Patients in Seattle were enrolled during active infection, then followed longitudinally. The data were produced by immunoSEQ multiplex PCR, yet TCRdb's version contains in-frame clones alone and is incomplete. The sample shows more than 90,000 clones, roughly 85% of them seen only once. The sequence was obtained from a woman in her sixties or seventies with COVID-19, enrolled during active disease. The chain recombines TRBV5-1 with TRBJ2-7; 8 bases align to TRBD1. The specimen sequenced was peripheral blood. The CDR3 spells CASSSDRGPYEQYF. The CDR3 nucleotides are TGCGCCAGCAGCTCTGACAGGGGTCCCTACGAGCAGTACTTC.